A few counts support the clone carrying this T cell receptor (beta chain). The data belong to a study of blood T cell repertoires in COVID-19. Study information: Specimens from acute and convalescent COVID-19 originated in the United States, Italy and Spain.

Cohort 3 donors were reported recovered after two negative PCRs, clearance, or symptom resolution. The V end lost 2 bases, the J end lost 4 bases, and 8 bases lay between the germline ends. The CDR3 consists of 13 residues. Germline V gene lookup returns CDR1 WNHNN and CDR2 SYGVQD (reference sequence). The repertoire was sequenced with immunoSEQ multiplex PCR; TCRdb's copy has only in-frame clones and lacks some. The repertoire holds fewer than 350,000 clones, with about 85% as singletons. The specimen was PBMCs or T cells enriched from blood (not recorded which). The gene calls are TRBV10-1 and TRBJ1-1; D ambiguous. The sequence came from a woman aged 45-60 years who had recovered from COVID-19. The CDR3 DNA sequence: TGCGCCAGCAGTGAGGCGGGATTCACTGAAGCTTTCTTT. It codes for CASSEAGFTEAFF.